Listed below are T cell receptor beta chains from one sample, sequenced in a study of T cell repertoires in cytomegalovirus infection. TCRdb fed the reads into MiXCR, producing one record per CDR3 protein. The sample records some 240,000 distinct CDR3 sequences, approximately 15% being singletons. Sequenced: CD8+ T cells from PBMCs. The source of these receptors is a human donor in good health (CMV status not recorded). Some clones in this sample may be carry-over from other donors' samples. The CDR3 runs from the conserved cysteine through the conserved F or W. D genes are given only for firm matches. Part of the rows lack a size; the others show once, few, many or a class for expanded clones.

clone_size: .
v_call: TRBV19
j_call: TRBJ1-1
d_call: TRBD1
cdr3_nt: TGTGCCAGTAGGAGAGGGGGCTTGGGCACTGAAGCTTTCTTT
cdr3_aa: CASRRGGLGTEAFF

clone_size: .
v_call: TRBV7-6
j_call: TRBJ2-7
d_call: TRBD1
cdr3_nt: TGTGCCAGCAGCCACCCGTCCGGACAGGGGCCCTACGAGCAGTACTTC
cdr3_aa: CASSHPSGQGPYEQYF

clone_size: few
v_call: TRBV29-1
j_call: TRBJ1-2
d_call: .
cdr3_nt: TGCAGCGTCCTTATCCAGGATAGGGGCCCCTATGGCTACACCTTC
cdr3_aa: CSVLIQDRGPYGYTF

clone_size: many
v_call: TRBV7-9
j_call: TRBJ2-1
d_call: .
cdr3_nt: TGTGCCAGCAGCTCTGCTAGGGGCGTTTACAATGAGCAGTTCTTC
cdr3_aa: CASSSARGVYNEQFF

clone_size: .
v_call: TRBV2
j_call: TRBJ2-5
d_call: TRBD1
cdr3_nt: TGTGCCAGCAGTGATAGGGACAGATACCAAGAGACCCAGTACTTC
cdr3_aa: CASSDRDRYQETQYF

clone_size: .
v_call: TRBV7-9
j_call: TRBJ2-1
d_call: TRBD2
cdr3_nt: TGTGCCAGCAGCACGAATAGCGGGGGTTTCAAGTTCTTC
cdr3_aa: CASSTNSGGFKFF

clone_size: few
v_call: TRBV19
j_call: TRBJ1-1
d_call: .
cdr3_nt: TGTGCCAGTAGTATACACGTCCAGGCCTTGAACACTGAAGCTTTCTTT
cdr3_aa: CASSIHVQALNTEAFF

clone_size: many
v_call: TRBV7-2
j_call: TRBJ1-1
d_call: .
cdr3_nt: TGTGCCAGCAAGCTTAGTATAGGGGCCCCGAACACTGAAGCTTTCTTT
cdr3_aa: CASKLSIGAPNTEAFF

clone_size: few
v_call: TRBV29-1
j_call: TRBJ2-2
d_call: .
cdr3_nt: TGCAGCGTTGGGGCAGGGAACACCGGGGAGCTGTTTTTT
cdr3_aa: CSVGAGNTGELFF

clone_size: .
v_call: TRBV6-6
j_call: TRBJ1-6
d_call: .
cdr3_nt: TGTGCCAGCAGTTACCCCGCAACGAATAATTCACCCCTCCACTTT
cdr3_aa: CASSYPATNNSPLHF

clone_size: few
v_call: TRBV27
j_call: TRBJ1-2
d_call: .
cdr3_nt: TGTGCCAGCAGTTTAAGTAGGGCGGGAGGCTACACCTTC
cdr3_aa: CASSLSRAGGYTF

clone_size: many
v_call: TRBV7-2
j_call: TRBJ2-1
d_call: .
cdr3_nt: TGTGCCAGCAGCGCCGCGCTCTCCCCCAATGAGCAGTTCTTC
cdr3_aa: CASSAALSPNEQFF

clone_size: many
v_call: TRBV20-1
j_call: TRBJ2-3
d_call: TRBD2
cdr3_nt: TGCAGTGCCCCGGGAACCGGGACTAGCGTTCCGGGAGATACGCAGTATTTT
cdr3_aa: CSAPGTGTSVPGDTQYF

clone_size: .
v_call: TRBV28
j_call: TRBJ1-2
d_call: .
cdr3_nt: TGTGCCAGCAGTCCCGCTAGCCTGGTTTCTGGCTACACCTTC
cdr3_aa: CASSPASLVSGYTF

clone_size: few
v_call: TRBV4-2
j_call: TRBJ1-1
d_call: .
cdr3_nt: TGTGCCAGCAGCCAAGAGGGCAGGGTGCGGAACACTGAAGCTTTCTTT
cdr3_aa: CASSQEGRVRNTEAFF

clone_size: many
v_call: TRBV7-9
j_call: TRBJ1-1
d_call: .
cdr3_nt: TGTGCCAGCAGCCAGAGGGGCCACTTAAACACTGAAGCTTTCTTT
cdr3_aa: CASSQRGHLNTEAFF

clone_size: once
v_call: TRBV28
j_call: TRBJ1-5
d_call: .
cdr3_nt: TGTGCCAGCAGTCCGTGGACCCTAGCGGGCAATCAGCCCCAGCATTTT
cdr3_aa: CASSPWTLAGNQPQHF

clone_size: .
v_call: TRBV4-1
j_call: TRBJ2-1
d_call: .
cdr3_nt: TGCGCCAGCAGCTCCCCTCCAGGGGTCGCCTACAATGAGCAGTTCTTC
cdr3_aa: CASSSPPGVAYNEQFF

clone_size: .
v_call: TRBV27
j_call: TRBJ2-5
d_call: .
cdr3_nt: TGTGCCAGCAGAGGGGCGGGGGCCAACCAAGAGACCCAGTACTTC
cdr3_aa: CASRGAGANQETQYF

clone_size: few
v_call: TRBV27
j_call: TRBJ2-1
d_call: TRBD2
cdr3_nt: TGTGCCACCAGACTAGCGGGGGGACCCAATGAGCAGTTCTTC
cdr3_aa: CATRLAGGPNEQFF

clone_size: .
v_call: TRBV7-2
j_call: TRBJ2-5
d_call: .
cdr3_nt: TGTGCCAGCAGCTTAGAGTTGGTTAGCCGGGAGACCCAGTACTTC
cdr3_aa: CASSLELVSRETQYF

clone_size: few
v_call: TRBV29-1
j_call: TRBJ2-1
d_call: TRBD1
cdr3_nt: TGCAGCGTCGGGACAGGGGACAATGAGCAGTTCTTC
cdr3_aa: CSVGTGDNEQFF

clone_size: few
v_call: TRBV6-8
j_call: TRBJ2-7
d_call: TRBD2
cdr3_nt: TGTGCCAGCAGTTACCCGCGACTAGCGGTGATGTTAACCTACGAGCAGTACTTC
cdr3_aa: CASSYPRLAVMLTYEQYF

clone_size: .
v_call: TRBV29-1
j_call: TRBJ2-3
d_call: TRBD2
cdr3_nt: TGCAGCGTCGAACTAGCGGGGGCAAACACAGATACGCAGTATTTT
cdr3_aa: CSVELAGANTDTQYF

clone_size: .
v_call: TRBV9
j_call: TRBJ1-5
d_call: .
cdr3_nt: TGTGCCAGCAGCGTTTCCGGGGGCGATCAGCCCCAGCATTTT
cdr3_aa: CASSVSGGDQPQHF

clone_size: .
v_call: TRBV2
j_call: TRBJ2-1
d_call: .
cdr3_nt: TGTGCCAGCAGGTGGGATGAGCAGTTCTTC
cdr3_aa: CASRWDEQFF

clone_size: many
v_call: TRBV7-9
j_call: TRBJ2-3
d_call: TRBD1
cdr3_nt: TGTGCCAGCAGCTTAGTAATACCGACAGGGTCCGGCACAGATACGCAGTATTTT
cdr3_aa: CASSLVIPTGSGTDTQYF

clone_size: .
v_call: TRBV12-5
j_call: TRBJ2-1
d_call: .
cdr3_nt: TGTGCTAGTGGTTTGGCGGACGAGCAGTTCTTC
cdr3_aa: CASGLADEQFF

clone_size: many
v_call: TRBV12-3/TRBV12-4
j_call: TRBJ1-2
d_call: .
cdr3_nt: TGTGCCAGCAGTTTAATGGCCCCGGGGGTGCAAGGCTACACCTTC
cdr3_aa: CASSLMAPGVQGYTF

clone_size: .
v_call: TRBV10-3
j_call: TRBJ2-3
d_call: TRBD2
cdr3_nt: TGTGCCATCAAATCGACTAGCGGGGTTGAAGATACGCAGTATTTT
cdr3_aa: CAIKSTSGVEDTQYF

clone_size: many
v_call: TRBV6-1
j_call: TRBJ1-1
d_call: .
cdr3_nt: TGTGCCAGCAGTGCCGGCCCAGGGGAGGGCACTGAAGCTTTCTTT
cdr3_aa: CASSAGPGEGTEAFF

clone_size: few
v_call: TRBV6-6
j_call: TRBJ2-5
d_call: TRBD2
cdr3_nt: TGTGCCAGCAGTTACCCCGGGACTAGCGGTTCCCAAGAGACCCAGTACTTC
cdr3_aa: CASSYPGTSGSQETQYF

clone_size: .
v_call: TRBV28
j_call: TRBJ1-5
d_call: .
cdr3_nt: TGTGCCAGCAGTCTATTACAGGGAACGCAGCCCCAGCATTTT
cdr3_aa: CASSLLQGTQPQHF

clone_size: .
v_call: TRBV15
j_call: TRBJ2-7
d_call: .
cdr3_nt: TGTGCCACCAGCAGAAGGGAAATTACGCGGGAGCAGTACTTC
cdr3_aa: CATSRREITREQYF

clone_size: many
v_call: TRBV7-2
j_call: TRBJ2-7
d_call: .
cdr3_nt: TGTGCCAGCAGCTTATCGTATACCGGGACTTTGTTCTCCTACGAGCAGTACTTC
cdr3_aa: CASSLSYTGTLFSYEQYF

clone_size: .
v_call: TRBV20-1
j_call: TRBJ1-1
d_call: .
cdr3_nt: TGCAGTGCTAGAGCACAGTCGGGGAACACTGAAGCTTTCTTT
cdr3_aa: CSARAQSGNTEAFF

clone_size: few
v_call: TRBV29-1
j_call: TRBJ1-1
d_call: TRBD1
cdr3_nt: TGCAGCGTTCGGACAGGCGTTCACCTACCGTTT
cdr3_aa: CSVRTGVHLPF

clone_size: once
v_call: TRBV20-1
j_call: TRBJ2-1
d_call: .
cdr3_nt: TGCAGTGCAAACAAAGGGGTTTACAATGAGCAGTTCTTC
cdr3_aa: CSANKGVYNEQFF

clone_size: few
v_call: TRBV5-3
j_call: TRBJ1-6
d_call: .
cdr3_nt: TGTGCCAGCAGCTCCGGGGGCGTTTATAATTCACCCCTCCACTTT
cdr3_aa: CASSSGGVYNSPLHF

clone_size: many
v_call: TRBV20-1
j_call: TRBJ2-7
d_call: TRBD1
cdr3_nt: TGCAGTGCTAGAGGGGACAGGGACATAACCTACGAGCAGTACTTC
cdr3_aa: CSARGDRDITYEQYF

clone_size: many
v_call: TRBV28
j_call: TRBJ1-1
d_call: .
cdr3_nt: TGTGCCACGGCGCCGCCGACGGTCATGAACACTGAAGCTTTCTTT
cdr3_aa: CATAPPTVMNTEAFF

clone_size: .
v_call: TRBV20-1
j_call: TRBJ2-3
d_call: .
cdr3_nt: TGCAGTGCTAGATCGTCCCGTGGCACAGATACGCAGTATTTT
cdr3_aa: CSARSSRGTDTQYF

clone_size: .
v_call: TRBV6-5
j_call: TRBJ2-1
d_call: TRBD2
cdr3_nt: TGTGCCAGCAGTTACTCGGGCGGGGGGTCCCCCAATGAGCAGTTCTTC
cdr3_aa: CASSYSGGGSPNEQFF

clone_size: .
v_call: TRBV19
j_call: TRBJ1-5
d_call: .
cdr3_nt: TGTGCCAGTAGTATAGTCGGGGGGACTGATAGCAATCAGCCCCAGCATTTT
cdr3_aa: CASSIVGGTDSNQPQHF

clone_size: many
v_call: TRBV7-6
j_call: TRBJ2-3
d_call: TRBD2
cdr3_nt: TGTGCCAGCAGCTTGGCGGGGGGGCTGGATACGCAGTATTTT
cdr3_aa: CASSLAGGLDTQYF

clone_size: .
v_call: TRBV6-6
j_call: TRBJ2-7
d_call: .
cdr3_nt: TGTGCCAGCAGTTACGAGAGGACCTACGAGCAGTACTTC
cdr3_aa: CASSYERTYEQYF

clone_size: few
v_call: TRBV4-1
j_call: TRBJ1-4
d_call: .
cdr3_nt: TGCGCCAGCAGCCAAGATTGGGGAAGCGGTGAAAAACTGTTTTTT
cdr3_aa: CASSQDWGSGEKLFF

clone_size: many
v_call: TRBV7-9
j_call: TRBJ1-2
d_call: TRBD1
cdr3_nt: TGTGCCAGCTCTAAAGGGACAGGGGTGGCAGATGGCTACACCTTC
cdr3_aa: CASSKGTGVADGYTF

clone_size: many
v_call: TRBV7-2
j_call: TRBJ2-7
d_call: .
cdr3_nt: TGTGCCAGCAGCGGACCGGGAGTTAACTCCTACGAGCAGTACTTC
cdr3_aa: CASSGPGVNSYEQYF

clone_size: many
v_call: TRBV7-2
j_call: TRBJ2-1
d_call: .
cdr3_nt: TGTGCCAGCAGCTTATTTGGGACCCCGGAAGATGAGCAGTTCTTC
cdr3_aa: CASSLFGTPEDEQFF

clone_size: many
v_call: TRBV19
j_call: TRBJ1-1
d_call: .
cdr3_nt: TGTGCCAGTAGTATGCCAGAAGGGAACACTGAAGCTTTCTTT
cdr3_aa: CASSMPEGNTEAFF

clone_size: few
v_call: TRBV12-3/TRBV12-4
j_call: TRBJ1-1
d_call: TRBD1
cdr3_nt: TGTGCCAGCAGTTGGGACAGTTCGAACACTGAAGCTTTCTTT
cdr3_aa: CASSWDSSNTEAFF

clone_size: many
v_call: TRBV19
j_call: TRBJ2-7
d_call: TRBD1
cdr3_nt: TGTGCCAGTAGTACTACAGGGGCCTACGAGCAGTACTTC
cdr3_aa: CASSTTGAYEQYF